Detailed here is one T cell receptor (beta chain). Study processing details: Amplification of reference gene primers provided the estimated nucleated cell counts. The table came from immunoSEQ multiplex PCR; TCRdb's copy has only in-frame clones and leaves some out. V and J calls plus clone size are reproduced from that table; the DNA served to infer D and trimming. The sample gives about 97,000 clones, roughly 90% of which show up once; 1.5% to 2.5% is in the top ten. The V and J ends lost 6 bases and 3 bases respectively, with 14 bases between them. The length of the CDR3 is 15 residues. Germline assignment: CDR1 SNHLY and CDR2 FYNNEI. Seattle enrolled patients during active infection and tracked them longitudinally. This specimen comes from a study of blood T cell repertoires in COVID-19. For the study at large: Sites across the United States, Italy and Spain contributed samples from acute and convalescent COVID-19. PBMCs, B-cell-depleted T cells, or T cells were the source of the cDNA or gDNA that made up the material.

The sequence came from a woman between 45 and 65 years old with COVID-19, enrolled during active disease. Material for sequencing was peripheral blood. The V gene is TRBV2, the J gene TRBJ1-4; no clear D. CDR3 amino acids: CASRRLTGANEKLFF. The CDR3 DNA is TGTGCCAGCAGGAGGTTAACCGGTGCTAATGAAAAACTGTTTTTT.